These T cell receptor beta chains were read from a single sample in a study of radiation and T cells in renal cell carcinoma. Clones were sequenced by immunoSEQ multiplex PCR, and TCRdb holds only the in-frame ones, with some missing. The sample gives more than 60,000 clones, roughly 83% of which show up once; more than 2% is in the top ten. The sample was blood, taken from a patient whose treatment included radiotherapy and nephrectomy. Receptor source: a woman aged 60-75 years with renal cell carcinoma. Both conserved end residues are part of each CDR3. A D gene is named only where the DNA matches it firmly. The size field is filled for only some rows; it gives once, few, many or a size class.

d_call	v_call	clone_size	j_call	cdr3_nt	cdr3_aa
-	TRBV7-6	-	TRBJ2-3	TGTGCCAGCAGCTTGTTTAGCCCCGAGACAGATACGCAGTATTTT	CASSLFSPETDTQYF
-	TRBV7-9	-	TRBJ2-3	TGTGCCAGCAACCACGGTAGAGATACGCAGTATTTT	CASNHGRDTQYF
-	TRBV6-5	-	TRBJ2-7	TGTGCCAGCAGTAGGCGTGGCGAGCAGTACTTC	CASSRRGEQYF
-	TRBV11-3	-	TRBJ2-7	TGTGCCAGCAGTTTCAGGGTCTCCTACGAGCAGTACTTC	CASSFRVSYEQYF
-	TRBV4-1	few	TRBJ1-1	TGCGCCAGCAGCCACCCGACCGGGGTCACTGAAGCTTTCTTT	CASSHPTGVTEAFF
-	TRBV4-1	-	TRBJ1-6	TGCGCCAGCAGCCAAAGACAGCGTAATTCACCCCTCCACTTT	CASSQRQRNSPLHF
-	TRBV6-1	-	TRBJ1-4	TGTGCCAGCACCGGAGGGGACCATAATGAAAAACTGTTTTTT	CASTGGDHNEKLFF
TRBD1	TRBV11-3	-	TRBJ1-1	TGTGCCAGCAGTCTGTCCGCAGGGGGCGGCGATGAAGCTTTCTTT	CASSLSAGGGDEAFF
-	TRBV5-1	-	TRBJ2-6	TGCGCCAGCAGCTTGGGTCTACAGACGACAAACTCTGGGGCCAACGTCCTGACTTTC	CASSLGLQTTNSGANVLTF
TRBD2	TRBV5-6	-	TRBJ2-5	TGTGCCAGCAGCTTAGGACTAGCGGGGTCCCAAGAGACCCAGTACTTC	CASSLGLAGSQETQYF
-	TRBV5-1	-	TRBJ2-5	TGCGCCAGCAGCTCCTCTACCCAGGGGGAGACCCAGTACTTC	CASSSSTQGETQYF